This is a list of T cell receptor beta chains from one sample in a study of cytomegalovirus exposure and HLA in healthy donors. Method: immunoSEQ multiplex PCR; TCRdb's copy keeps in-frame clones and lacks some. Of more than 95,000 clones in the sample, approximately 70% were seen once. Sequences were obtained from PBMCs. These receptors were obtained from a man aged 60 to 75 in good health and CMV-seropositive. Each CDR3 is given without its conserved first and last residue.

V: TRBV2
J: TRBJ2-4
CDR3: ASSDAGGGKNIQY

V: TRBV28
J: TRBJ1-5
CDR3: ASSTWASNQPQH

V: TRBV2
J: TRBJ1-1
CDR3: ARGVTNTEAF

V: TRBV9
J: TRBJ2-5
CDR3: ASGAIGETQY

V: TRBV5-1
J: TRBJ2-5
CDR3: ASSLELLETQY

V: TRBV2
J: TRBJ1-2
CDR3: ASSERGQGGGYT

V: TRBV18
J: TRBJ1-1
CDR3: ASSANSAGTGGEAF

V: TRBV5-1
J: TRBJ2-3
CDR3: ASSSRDSLTDTQY

V: TRBV2
J: TRBJ2-7
CDR3: ASSGGLEESRKY

V: TRBV4-1
J: TRBJ2-5
CDR3: ASSQTGSQETQY

V: TRBV5-6
J: TRBJ2-7
CDR3: ASSLVRYEQY

V: TRBV19
J: TRBJ2-7
CDR3: ASKQGSSYEQY

V: TRBV25-1
J: TRBJ2-7
CDR3: ASSPRVMLAGNEQY

V: TRBV11-1
J: TRBJ2-5
CDR3: ASSPNQETQY

V: TRBV11-2
J: TRBJ2-7
CDR3: ASSLYQGETYEQY

V: TRBV28
J: TRBJ1-6
CDR3: ASSTLDRGLSPLH

V: TRBV28
J: TRBJ2-3
CDR3: ASSLPTEDRDTQY

V: TRBV5-1
J: TRBJ2-2
CDR3: ASSQRTSGVLGELF

V: TRBV19
J: TRBJ1-2
CDR3: ASSMGRRDGYT

V: TRBV27
J: TRBJ2-2
CDR3: ASSFRTGELF

V: TRBV30
J: TRBJ1-4
CDR3: AWGPGVNGKLF

V: TRBV7-3
J: TRBJ1-3
CDR3: ASSSGTGNSGNTIY

V: TRBV6-5
J: TRBJ1-5
CDR3: ASPGPQH

V: TRBV9
J: TRBJ2-7
CDR3: ASTTVGGGTYEQY

V: TRBV5-1
J: TRBJ2-7
CDR3: ASRIHSAIYEQY

V: TRBV5-6
J: TRBJ1-2
CDR3: ASSGWDRGNPNYGYT

V: TRBV10-1
J: TRBJ2-3
CDR3: ASMKGLTQY

V: TRBV5-1
J: TRBJ2-7
CDR3: ASSWSLGQGAYEQY

V: TRBV15
J: TRBJ1-4
CDR3: ATSQGHQGASNEKLF

V: TRBV9
J: TRBJ2-2
CDR3: ASSVGVTNTGELF

V: TRBV28
J: TRBJ1-2
CDR3: ASSSGGYGYT

V: TRBV10-3
J: TRBJ2-5
CDR3: AIRDPSGGFQETQY

V: TRBV5-1
J: TRBJ1-6
CDR3: ASSLNSLSYNSPLH

V: TRBV5-1
J: TRBJ2-4
CDR3: ASSLAWGRLAKNIQY

V: TRBV2
J: TRBJ2-7
CDR3: ASRVRGAGGDEQY

V: TRBV19
J: TRBJ2-5
CDR3: ASSIAGTSQETQY

V: TRBV6-1
J: TRBJ1-1
CDR3: AIFRTGRGTEAF